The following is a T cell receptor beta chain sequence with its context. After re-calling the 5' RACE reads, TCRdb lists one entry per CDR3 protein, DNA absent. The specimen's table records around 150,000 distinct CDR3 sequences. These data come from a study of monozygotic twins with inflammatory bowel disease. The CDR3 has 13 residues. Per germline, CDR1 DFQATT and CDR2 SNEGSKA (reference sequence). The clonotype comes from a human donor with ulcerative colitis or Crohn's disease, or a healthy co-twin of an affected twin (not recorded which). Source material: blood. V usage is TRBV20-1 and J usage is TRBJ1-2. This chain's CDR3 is CSASPASFYGYTF.